This T cell receptor (beta chain) comes out of a study of T cell responses to AZD1222 COVID-19 vaccine. Overall study: Second doses that came at about 4 or about 12 weeks were put together.

The V segment lost 11 bases and the J segment 7 bases; nucleotides outside the gene matches: 12. Germline CDR1 reads MNHEY; CDR2 reads SVGAGI. CDR3 length: 14 residues. With regard to this clone: Its antigen remains unidentified.

Assay: immunoSEQ multiplex PCR; the TCRdb copy retains only in-frame clones and omits some. The sample gives approximately 90,000 clones, roughly nine tenths of which show up once; less than 8% is in the top ten. Study results and limitations: Baseline serostatus was positive in only five to seven AZD1222 recipients. Within unmutated variant regions lay the reported targets of nearly half of spike-specific TCRs. Most donors were white British, females outnumbered males, and clonal diversity was possibly underestimated.

The sample consisted of peripheral blood, taken on day 0 of AZD1222 vaccination. The clonotype originates from an adult in good health. This sequence joins TRBV6-5 and TRBJ1-4, with TRBD1 matching over 8 bases. As DNA, the CDR3 is TGTGCCGCCAATCTAGGACAGGGCGGTGAAAAACTGTTTTTT. This codes for CAANLGQGGEKLFF.